These 25 T cell receptor beta chains were all obtained from the same sample, sequenced in a study of metastatic and nonmetastatic thyroid tumors. TCRdb re-called the PCR reads with MiXCR. The sample lists about 50,000 clones, less than 5% occurring once. Each patient went into thyroid surgery without having received any treatment. The material sequenced was blood. These TCRs come from a female donor with papillary thyroid cancer or a benign thyroid nodule (not recorded which). Some clones in this sample may be carry-over from other donors' samples.

This clone came up a few times. One junction end does not reproduce the germline sequence, and a read error may be involved. The rearrangement joins TRBV19 to TRBJ1-1; tentatively, D is TRBD1 (5 bases). The CDR3 loop spans 16 amino acids. The germline gives CDR1 LNHDA, CDR2 SQIVND (reference sequence). The CDR3, as DNA: TGTGCCGGTAGCCCTGGTCCAGGGAGCATACGGACTGAAGCTTTCTTT. Translating gives CAGSPGPGSIRTEAFF.

Many counts were recorded for this clone. The chain recombines TRBV12-3 or TRBV12-4 with TRBJ2-3, with 7 bases that match TRBD2. The CDR3 has 16 residues. V was clipped by 5 bases and J by 2 bases; unmatched bases: 10. The CDR3 nucleotides read TGTGCCAGCAGTAAACTCCAAGCGGGACTCACAGATACGCAGTATTTT. This gives the protein CASSKLQAGLTDTQYF.

This clone was counted only a few times. The chain links TRBV6-1 to TRBJ1-6; no firm D call. Trimming shortened V by 6 bases and J by 7 bases, and 10 bases separated the two germline ends. Germline loops: CDR1 MNHNS, CDR2 SASEGT. The CDR3 is 13 residues long. CDR3 coding DNA: TGTGCCAGCAGAGAAACAGCAAATTCACCCCTCCACTTT. Its protein product is CASRETANSPLHF.

Regarding this clone: One end of the junction fails to match germline, which may point to a read error. The chain couples TRBV6-4 to TRBJ1-2; D might be TRBD1 (6 bases). Germline assignment: CDR1 MRHNA and CDR2 SNTAGT. This CDR3 has 14 residues. As DNA, the CDR3 is TGTGCCAGTTCCAGGACCGTGACAGGCTATGTCTACACCTTC. It codes for CASSRTVTGYVYTF.

The sample holds many counts of this clone. The V call is TRBV11-3, the J call TRBJ1-2; 11 bases agree with TRBD1. Germline CDR1 and CDR2: SGHNT and YENEEA. The CDR3 contains 17 residues. The V segment lost 0 bases and the J segment 7 bases; nucleotides outside the gene matches: 10. CDR3 coding DNA: TGTGCCAGCAGCTTAGATCATGGGACAGGGGGAGCGATTGGCTACACCTTC. Translation gives CASSLDHGTGGAIGYTF.

This clone showed up many times. This chain joins TRBV6-1 and TRBJ1-2, with TRBD1 matching 7 bases. After removal of 8 bases from V and 2 bases from J, the junction contained 11 bases not matched to a gene. Per germline, CDR1 MNHNS and CDR2 SASEGT. The CDR3 length is 15 residues. CDR3 amino acids: CASQTGYSSNYGYTF. The CDR3 bases are TGTGCCAGCCAGACAGGGTATAGTTCCAACTATGGCTACACCTTC.

The V and J genes are TRBV6-1 and TRBJ2-3; D gene uncertain. CDR1 is MNHNS and CDR2 is SASEGT in the germline V gene. V lost 8 bases and J lost 7, with 10 bases in between. The length of the CDR3 is 11 residues. The CDR3, as DNA: TGTGCCAGCCTCCATTATTATACGCAGTATTTT. Amino acids: CASLHYYTQYF.

This clone showed up just a few times. The V and J genes are TRBV9 and TRBJ2-2; 9 bases line up with TRBD1. Germline V gene sequence: CDR1 SGDLS, CDR2 YYNGEE. This CDR3 is built from 16 residues. V was clipped by 4 bases and J by 5 bases; unmatched bases: 9. CDR3 loop: CASSLGPTGGTGELFF. The CDR3 DNA follows: TGTGCCAGCAGCCTGGGACCGACAGGGGGAACCGGGGAGCTGTTTTTT.

This clone was counted ten times or more. V usage is TRBV6-4 and J usage is TRBJ1-5; 8 positions agree with TRBD1. This CDR3 contains 17 residues. J lost 0 bases, V lost 4 bases, and 8 bases had no gene match. CDR1 and CDR2 from the germline V gene are MRHNA and SNTAGT. The CDR3 DNA sequence: TGTGCCAGCAGTGCCCCCGAGGGACAGGTTAGCAATCAGCCCCAGCATTTT. It codes for CASSAPEGQVSNQPQHF.

This clone was recorded a few times. The chain uses TRBV9 and TRBJ2-2, with TRBD2 matching 8 bases. Looked up from germline, CDR1 is SGDLS and CDR2 is YYNGEE. With V trimmed by 7 bases and J by 5 bases, 13 bases remained unmatched. CDR3 length equals 16 residues. This chain's CDR3 is CASLLGTGGGTGELFF. The CDR3 DNA reads TGTGCCAGCCTGCTTGGGACGGGAGGGGGTACCGGGGAGCTGTTTTTT.

The rearrangement links TRBV7-9 to TRBJ2-5, with 7 bases identical to TRBD1. V lost 5 bases, J lost 5 bases, and 8 bases stayed unmatched. Germline lookup yields CDR1 SEHNR and CDR2 FQNEAQ (reference sequence). This CDR3 spans 14 amino acids. CDR3 sequence reads: CASSPDRVTETQYF. The DNA for the CDR3 is TGTGCCAGCAGCCCAGACAGGGTTACGGAGACCCAGTACTTC.

In its sample, this clone was seen many times. The chain is built from TRBV29-1 and TRBJ1-2; 9 nucleotides line up with TRBD1. With V trimmed by 6 bases and J by 4 bases, 3 bases remained unmatched. The CDR3 sequence is 12 residues long. The germline gives CDR1 SQVTM, CDR2 ANQGSEA. Here the CDR3 DNA reads TGCAGCGTCGAGACAGGGGGCTATGGCTACACCTTC. Its translation is CSVETGGYGYTF.

A note on this clone: The junction does not match germline at one end; this may be a read error. The chain recombines TRBV19 with TRBJ1-2; 8 nucleotides line up with TRBD1. The germline V gene has CDR1 LNHDA and CDR2 SQIVND (reference sequence). There are 17 residues in the CDR3. CDR3: CVSTTGTGGRGSNGYTF. As DNA, the CDR3 is TGTGTCAGTACTACCGGGACAGGTGGGCGCGGGTCCAATGGCTACACCTTC.

The sample holds many counts of this clone. One end of the junction fails to match germline, which may point to a read error. The gene calls are TRBV12-5 and TRBJ1-4; D possibly corresponds to TRBD1 (6 bases). The germline gives CDR1 LGHNT, CDR2 FRNRAP. The CDR3 has 17 residues. CDR3 nucleotides: TGTGCTAGTGGTTTGGTACTTCCGGGGGCGAAGTATGAGAAACTGTTTTTT. Its protein is CASGLVLPGAKYEKLFF.

This clone was detected only a few times. V is TRBV6-1 and J is TRBJ1-4; D remains ambiguous. From germline, CDR1 is MNHNS and CDR2 SASEGT. With 5 bases removed from V and 4 bases from J, the gap between germline ends came to 14 bases. The CDR3 has 15 amino acids. CDR3 in amino acids: CASSKRGVNNEKLFF. Here the CDR3 DNA reads TGTGCCAGCAGTAAACGGGGTGTAAATAATGAAAAACTGTTTTTT.

This clone was counted at least ten times. The chain uses TRBV20-1 and TRBJ1-1, with 8 bases fitting TRBD1. CDR1 and CDR2 (germline): DFQATT, SNEGSKA (reference sequence). The ends lost 6 bases at V and 8 bases at J; junction bases unmatched: 5. The CDR3 spans 11 residues. CDR3 in DNA: TGCAGTGCGGAACAGGGGGGAGAAGCTTTCTTT. Its translation is CSAEQGGEAFF.

This clone was seen ten or more times. The rearrangement links TRBV19 to TRBJ1-2; 8 positions agree with TRBD1. CDR1 LNHDA and CDR2 SQIVND come from the germline V gene (reference sequence). V dropped 7 bases and J dropped 7; count of bases not matched to a gene: 14. This CDR3 spans 15 amino acids. The CDR3 DNA sequence: TGTGCCAGTATTGGTCTGGGACAGGTGATAAGTGGCTACACCTTC. It specifies CASIGLGQVISGYTF.

Details on this clone: A much larger clonotype is one base distant, so this may be a read error. The same CDR3 is also encoded by other DNA sequences in this sample. CDR3 nucleotide sequence: TGTGCCTGGAGTGTTGGACTCGTAATACTATCCTACAATGAGCAGTTCTTC. Protein sequence: CAWSVGLVILSYNEQFF. The chain joins TRBV30 to TRBJ2-1; a possible D gene is TRBD2 (5 bases). Between the trimmed V and J ends, which lost 0 bases and 1 base, there was a span of 16 bases. CDR3 length: 17 residues. The germline V gene has CDR1 GTSNPN and CDR2 SVGIG (reference sequence). Looking up the rest from reference TRBV30 and TRBJ2-1 gives the full variable domain: SQTIHQWPATLVQPVGSPLSLECTVEGTSNPNLYWYRQAAGRGLQLLFYSVGIGQISSEVPQNLSASRPQDRQFILSSKKLLLSDSGFYLCAWSVGLVILSYNEQFFGPGTRLTVL.

This clone was counted between two and nine times. J is TRBJ2-2 and V is TRBV20-1; 7 bases are a match to TRBD2. Germline CDR1 and CDR2: DFQATT and SNEGSKA (reference sequence). This CDR3 region has 14 residues. Trimming at V came to 6 bases and at J to 4 bases, leaving 8 bases not matched to a gene. The CDR3 DNA sequence: TGCAGTGCCAGGCCGGGGGGAGGCACCGGGGAGCTGTTTTTT. As protein: CSARPGGGTGELFF.

With respect to this clone: One junction end does not reproduce the germline sequence, and a read error may be involved. V gene TRBV27 combines with J gene TRBJ1-3; D is uncertain. From germline, CDR1 is MNHEY and CDR2 SMNVEV (reference sequence). This CDR3 is built from 15 residues. In DNA, the CDR3 is TGTGCCAGCAGTTTATCCCGGGCCTCTGGAAACATCATATATTTT. Protein product: CASSLSRASGNIIYF.

This clone was counted many times. The chain employs TRBV20-1 and TRBJ2-7, with TRBD2 matching over 7 bases. Germline trimming cut 3 bases from V and 5 bases from J; bases unmatched to any gene: 10. The CDR3 extends over 14 amino acids. Germline-derived CDR1 and CDR2 are DFQATT and SNEGSKA (reference sequence). DNA for the CDR3: TGCAGTGCTAGTAAGCCTAGCGGACCGGACGAGCAGTACTTC. It yields the protein CSASKPSGPDEQYF.

In this sample, this clone turned up many times. This chain joins TRBV2 and TRBJ2-6; D remains unclear. This CDR3 is 15 amino acids long. The germline V gene has CDR1 SNHLY and CDR2 FYNNEI. The V end was cut by 2 bases, the J end by 1 base, with 6 bases between. Here the CDR3 reads CASSEYTSGANVLTF. The DNA of the CDR3 is TGTGCCAGCAGTGAATATACTTCTGGGGCCAACGTCCTGACTTTC. Using reference TRBV2 and TRBJ2-6 for the parts outside the CDR3, the full variable domain is EPEVTQTPSHQVTQMGQEVILRCVPISNHLYFYWYRQILGQKVEFLVSFYNNEISEKSEIFDDQFSVERPDGSNFTLKIRSTKLEDSAMYFCASSEYTSGANVLTFGAGSRLTVL.

This clone was picked up many times. V gene TRBV20-1 combines with J gene TRBJ1-1; D possibly corresponds to TRBD1 (5 bases). The CDR3 consists of 15 residues. The germline CDR1 and CDR2 sequences are DFQATT and SNEGSKA (reference sequence). V was pared by 0 bases and J by 1 base, with 12 bases between. DNA for the CDR3: TGCAGTGCTAGAGATTATCGGGGGAGGAACACTGAAGCTTTCTTT. Translating gives CSARDYRGRNTEAFF.

The sample holds many counts of this clone. The sample contains more than one DNA sequence encoding this CDR3. The chain uses TRBV20-1 and TRBJ2-1, with a possible D match to TRBD1 (7 bases). The germline V gene has CDR1 DFQATT and CDR2 SNEGSKA (reference sequence). This CDR3 contains 14 residues. The germline V and J ends were trimmed by 2 bases and 9 bases, with 17 bases remaining between them. CDR3 sequence: CSARTAGQGGEQFF. CDR3 bases: TGCAGTGCTAGAACAGCGGGTCAGGGGGGTGAGCAGTTCTTC.

This clone has at least ten counts. Its ends do not fully match the called genes, so a read error is possible. This chain uses TRBV6-1 with TRBJ1-1; no firm D call. Germline CDR1 MNHNS, CDR2 SASEGT. CDR3 length: 15 residues. The CDR3 is CASMEGTVMNTEAFF. The CDR3 DNA is TGCGCCAGCATGGAGGGAACGGTCATGAACACTGAAGCTTTCTTT.